These 27 T cell receptor beta chains were all obtained from the same sample, sequenced in a study of T cells after yellow fever vaccination. Each CDR3 protein gets one entry after TCRdb re-called the 5' RACE reads with MiXCR. This repertoire shows around 610,000 distinct CDR3 sequences, about 14% found once; its top ten account for around 15%. The sequencing here drew on PBMCs, taken on the day of the yellow fever booster vaccination. These receptor sequences come from a man aged 25 to 45 who received the YFV17D yellow fever vaccine.

The chain has TRBV5-8 and TRBJ1-1, with 10 bases aligning to TRBD1. The CDR3 has 14 residues. V lost 0 bases to trimming and J lost 10 bases; unmatched junction nucleotides: 6. From germline, CDR1 is SGHTS and CDR2 YDEGEE. The CDR3 nucleotides read TGTGCCAGCAGCTTGGGACAGGGGGCCGCTAGAGCTTTCTTT. Residues: CASSLGQGAARAFF.

The chain carries TRBV29-1 and TRBJ2-2, with TRBD2 as a possible D gene (5 bases). Germline V gives CDR1 SQVTM, CDR2 ANQGSEA. V lost 6 bases and J lost 0, with 14 bases in between. The CDR3 is made up of 15 amino acids. The chain's CDR3 is CSVVTGNSNTGELFF. The CDR3 DNA follows: TGCAGCGTAGTCACCGGGAACTCGAACACCGGGGAGCTGTTTTTT.

V usage is TRBV15 and J usage is TRBJ2-1, with 10 positions matching TRBD1. CDR1 LNHNV and CDR2 YYDKDF come from the germline V gene (reference sequence). The CDR3 is made up of 15 amino acids. J lost 1 base, V lost 6 bases, and 3 bases had no gene match. The CDR3 region is CATRLDRGSYNEQFF. As DNA, the CDR3 is TGTGCCACCAGGTTGGACAGGGGGTCCTACAATGAGCAGTTCTTC.

This clonotype was seen ten or more times. The chain recombines TRBV28 with TRBJ2-3; 8 bases fit TRBD2. Germline CDR1 MDHEN, CDR2 SYDVKM. The CDR3 totals 21 residues. Germline trimming cut 3 bases from V and 0 bases from J; bases unmatched to any gene: 20. The CDR3 reads CASSFPLHNPVSGASTDTQYF. As DNA, the CDR3 is TGTGCCAGCAGTTTCCCACTACACAATCCCGTTAGCGGGGCTAGCACAGATACGCAGTATTTT.

This clonotype has a handful of counts. The genes are TRBV7-2 and TRBJ1-1, with D maybe TRBD1 (6 bases). The germline V gene encodes CDR1 SGHTA and CDR2 FQGNSA. The CDR3 sequence is 15 residues long. Deletions cut 3 bases from V and 4 bases from J, with 15 bases between. The CDR3 reads CASSFATGWGTEAFF. CDR3 bases: TGTGCCAGCAGCTTCGCCACAGGGTGGGGCACTGAAGCTTTCTTT.

This clonotype was detected only a few times. V usage is TRBV6-5 and J usage is TRBJ1-2, with D tentatively TRBD1 (6 bases). Germline CDR1 is MNHEY and CDR2 is SVGAGI. CDR3 length equals 16 residues. The V and J ends lost 0 bases and 7 bases respectively, with 18 bases between them. The CDR3 sequence: CASSYSMGGASVGYTF. The CDR3 nucleotides are TGTGCCAGCAGTTACTCGATGGGGGGCGCGTCAGTTGGCTACACCTTC.

V gene TRBV6-1 combines with J gene TRBJ1-1; no definite D call. Deletions cut 6 bases from V and 1 base from J, with 9 bases between. CDR3 length equals 13 residues. Germline CDR1 is MNHNS and CDR2 is SASEGT. For the CDR3, the DNA is TGTGCCAGCAGCTCCTATGGGAACACTGAAGCTTTCTTT. Translating gives CASSSYGNTEAFF.

Only a few counts were recorded for this clonotype. The chain has TRBV7-9 and TRBJ2-2, with D possibly being TRBD1 (5 bases). The V end lost 7 bases, the J end lost 0 bases, and 15 bases lay between the germline ends. CDR1 is SEHNR and CDR2 is FQNEAQ in the germline V gene (reference sequence). The CDR3 has 16 amino acids. Written as DNA, the CDR3 is TGTGCCAGCACCAACCTGACAGCTACGAACACCGGGGAGCTGTTTTTT. This encodes CASTNLTATNTGELFF.

This chain joins TRBV7-6 and TRBJ2-1; TRBD2 matches at 11 bases. CDR3 size: 16 residues. J lost 4 bases, V lost 1 base, and 3 bases had no gene match. Germline CDR1 reads SGHVS; CDR2 reads FNYEAQ. CDR3 DNA sequence: TGTGCCAGCAGCTTAGATACTAGCGGGAGTTACAATGAGCAGTTCTTC. It yields the protein CASSLDTSGSYNEQFF.

The rearrangement uses TRBV29-1 and TRBJ2-4; D remains unclear. Germline CDR1 and CDR2: SQVTM and ANQGSEA. The V end was cut by 3 bases, the J end by 0 bases, with 3 bases between. The CDR3 is 12 amino acids. CDR3 DNA sequence: TGCAGCGTTGACGTAGCCAAAAACATTCAGTACTTC. Amino acid sequence: CSVDVAKNIQYF.

The V and J genes are TRBV12-3 or TRBV12-4 and TRBJ2-5, with 12 positions matching TRBD2. The CDR3 contains 15 residues. The V gene end was trimmed by 6 bases and the J gene end by 2 bases; junction bases not matched to a gene: 4. The CDR3 loop reads CASSRTSGVQETQYF. CDR3 DNA: TGTGCCAGCAGCCGGACTAGCGGGGTACAAGAGACCCAGTACTTC.

This clonotype was recorded at least ten times. The chain links TRBV7-2 to TRBJ2-1; D may match TRBD1 or TRBD2 (6 bases each). The CDR3 is made up of 17 amino acids. V was trimmed by 3 bases and J by 7 bases, leaving 22 bases between them. From germline, CDR1 is SGHTA and CDR2 FQGNSA. CDR3 residues: CASSFYSRATGRNEQFF. In DNA, the CDR3 is TGTGCCAGCAGCTTCTATTCAAGGGCTACAGGGAGGAATGAGCAGTTCTTC.

The chain combines TRBV24-1 with TRBJ1-1; perhaps TRBD1 as D (5 bases). This CDR3 has 11 amino acids. CDR1 and CDR2 from the germline V gene are KGHDR and SFDVKD. The ends were cut back, 5 bases at V and 13 bases at J, with 13 bases in the middle. CDR3 nucleotides: TGTGCCACCAGTGCGGGCAGGGTTTTTTTCTTT. It translates to CATSAGRVFFF.

V usage is TRBV24-1 and J usage is TRBJ1-5, with a tentative D call TRBD1 (5 bases). In germline, CDR1 is KGHDR, CDR2 SFDVKD. The CDR3 is made up of 13 amino acids. The germline V and J ends were trimmed by 5 bases and 10 bases, with 14 bases remaining between them. CDR3 amino acids: CATSVGATSPQHF. In nucleotides, the CDR3 is TGTGCCACCAGTGTAGGGGCCACATCTCCCCAGCATTTT.

There are a few counts of this clonotype. The chain uses TRBV25-1 and TRBJ2-1; TRBD2 might be the D (6 bases). Trimming took 2 bases from V and 0 from J, leaving 8 bases between them. The CDR3 has 15 residues. Germline values: CDR1 MGHDK, CDR2 SYGVNS. DNA of the CDR3: TGTGCCAGCAGTGAAAGCGGGCCCTCCTACAATGAGCAGTTCTTC. Translated: CASSESGPSYNEQFF.

This chain's CDR3 is CSAPPGGGGQPQHF. CDR3 coding DNA: TGCAGTGCTCCCCCCGGGGGGGGAGGACAGCCCCAGCATTTT. The chain recombines TRBV20-1 with TRBJ1-5, with D tentatively TRBD1 (5 bases). The CDR3 runs to 14 residues. CDR1 is DFQATT and CDR2 is SNEGSKA in the germline V gene (reference sequence). V gave up 5 bases and J gave up 7 bases, with 18 bases separating them.

Comments on this clonotype: One junction end disagrees with the germline gene, perhaps due to a read error. V is TRBV19 and J is TRBJ2-3; D could derive from TRBD1 or TRBD2 (5 bases each). Germline V gene data show CDR1 as LNHDA and CDR2 as SQIVND (reference sequence). The CDR3 is 15 amino acids. CDR3 bases: TGTGCCAGTAGCCCCGGGACGGTTAGCACAGATACGCATTATTTT. It translates to CASSPGTVSTDTHYF.

V and J are TRBV30 and TRBJ2-1; TRBD1 is a possible D gene (5 bases). Per germline, CDR1 GTSNPN and CDR2 SVGIG (reference sequence). V dropped 3 bases and J dropped 9 bases, with 6 bases sitting between them. This CDR3 region has 10 residues. CDR3 region: CAWRGVEQFF. The CDR3 DNA sequence: TGTGCCTGGAGAGGGGTTGAGCAGTTCTTC.

This clonotype was observed many times. This chain links TRBV12-3 or TRBV12-4 with TRBJ2-3; D ambiguous. Between the trimmed V and J ends, which lost 6 bases and 3 bases, there was a span of 13 bases. The length of the CDR3 is 14 residues. CDR3 in amino acids: CASRHTGTTDTQYF. As DNA, the CDR3 is TGTGCCAGCAGACATACCGGTACTACAGATACGCAGTATTTT.

The table lists this clonotype with a few counts. The chain couples TRBV29-1 to TRBJ2-7, with D maybe TRBD1 (6 bases). Germline loops: CDR1 SQVTM, CDR2 ANQGSEA. V was pared by 5 bases and J by 0 bases, with 8 bases between. The CDR3 contains 12 residues. The CDR3 loop is CSVKGHSYEQYF. In DNA, the CDR3 is TGCAGCGTTAAGGGACACTCCTACGAGCAGTACTTC.

This clonotype was counted between two and nine times. The V call is TRBV5-1, the J call TRBJ1-3; D remains ambiguous. V was cut by 4 bases and J by 2 bases, with 13 bases left in between. Looked up from germline, CDR1 is SGHRS and CDR2 is YFSETQ. The CDR3 totals 15 residues. The CDR3, as DNA: TGCGCCAGCAGCCGGGCGTTGGAGGCTGGAAACACCATATATTTT. Translation gives CASSRALEAGNTIYF.

The V and J genes are TRBV7-6 and TRBJ2-5; D unresolved. This CDR3 comprises 13 residues. V dropped 9 bases and J dropped 1 base, with 12 bases sitting between them. Germline V CDR1 and CDR2: SGHVS, FNYEAQ. CDR3 DNA sequence: TGTGCCAGTAGGTTGGGCCCCCAAGAGACCCAGTACTTC. It translates to CASRLGPQETQYF.

In DNA form, the CDR3 reads TGCAGTGCTAGGGCCGGACAGGTGGTGAGGGAGCAGTACTTC. Its protein product is CSARAGQVVREQYF. V usage is TRBV20-1 and J usage is TRBJ2-7, with TRBD1 matching 7 bases. CDR1 DFQATT and CDR2 SNEGSKA come from the germline V gene (reference sequence). V dropped 3 bases and J dropped 7; count of bases not matched to a gene: 12. The CDR3 spans 14 residues.

A few counts support this clonotype. The CDR3 here is CASSQRLDPITDTQYF. DNA for the CDR3: TGTGCCAGCAGCCAGAGGCTCGACCCTATTACAGATACGCAGTATTTT. The chain combines TRBV14 with TRBJ2-3; no definite D call. The germline V gene has CDR1 SGHDN and CDR2 FVKESK. With 3 bases removed from V and 3 bases from J, the gap between germline ends came to 16 bases. This CDR3 has 16 residues.

This chain joins TRBV12-3 or TRBV12-4 and TRBJ2-1; a possible D gene is TRBD2 (5 bases). CDR3 size: 15 residues. Trimming took off 0 bases at V and 6 bases at J, with 12 bases between the two ends. The CDR3, as DNA: TGTGCCAGCAGTTTAGCACTAGGTGATGGCAATGAGCAGTTCTTC. Translation gives CASSLALGDGNEQFF.

This clonotype was counted a few times. The chain joins TRBV5-1 to TRBJ2-2; TRBD2 matches 7 bases. Germline values: CDR1 SGHRS, CDR2 YFSETQ. This CDR3 has 14 amino acids. Losses at the gene ends were 5 bases for V and 6 bases for J; bases not matched to a gene: 7. In DNA, the CDR3 is TGCGCCAGCAGAGTCCCGGGAGGCCCCGGGGAGCTGTTTTTT. Its protein is CASRVPGGPGELFF.

This clonotype turned up a few times. The V gene is TRBV7-6, the J gene TRBJ2-5; D is unresolved. The germline V gene has CDR1 SGHVS and CDR2 FNYEAQ. Trimming took 2 bases from V and 4 from J, leaving 11 bases between them. This CDR3 has 14 amino acids. The CDR3 bases are TGTGCCAGCAGCTTACGGGTTTCGGGAGAGACCCAGTACTTC. Translating it yields CASSLRVSGETQYF.